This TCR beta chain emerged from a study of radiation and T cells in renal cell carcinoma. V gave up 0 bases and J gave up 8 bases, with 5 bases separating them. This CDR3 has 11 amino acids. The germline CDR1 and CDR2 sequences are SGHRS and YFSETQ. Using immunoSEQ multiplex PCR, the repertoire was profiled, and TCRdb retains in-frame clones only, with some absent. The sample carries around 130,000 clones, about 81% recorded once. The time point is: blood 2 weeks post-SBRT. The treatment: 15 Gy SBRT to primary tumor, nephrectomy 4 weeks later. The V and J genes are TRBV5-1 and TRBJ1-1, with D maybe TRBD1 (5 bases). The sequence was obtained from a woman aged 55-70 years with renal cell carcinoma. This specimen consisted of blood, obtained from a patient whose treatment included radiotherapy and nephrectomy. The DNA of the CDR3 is TGCGCCAGCAGCTTGGACAGGGAAGCTTTCTTT. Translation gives CASSLDREAFF.